A selection of T cell receptor beta chains follows, all from one sample in a study of T cell responses to AZD1222 COVID-19 vaccine. Here immunoSEQ multiplex PCR was the method, and the copy in TCRdb shows in-frame clones only, minus some. The table records about 150,000 clones, 94% of them present only once. Sequenced material: peripheral blood, taken on day 0 of AZD1222 vaccination. The source is an adult in good health. Both conserved end residues are part of each CDR3. Each record gives: J gene, V gene, clone size, D gene, CDR3 protein, CDR3 DNA. D genes are given only for firm matches. Expanded clones are given a class, and other clones once, few, many or no size at all.

j_call: TRBJ2-3; v_call: TRBV6-5; clone_size: .; d_call: TRBD2; cdr3_aa: CASRKMRGAGDTQYF; cdr3_nt: TGTGCCAGCAGAAAAATGCGGGGGGCGGGTGATACGCAGTATTTT
j_call: TRBJ1-1; v_call: TRBV21-1; clone_size: .; d_call: .; cdr3_aa: CASSPRKSAPCYTEAFF; cdr3_nt: TGTGCCAGCAGCCCTCGAAAAAGTGCTCCTTGTTACACTGAAGCTTTCTTT
j_call: TRBJ1-1; v_call: TRBV5-4; clone_size: .; d_call: .; cdr3_aa: CASSLDNRRNTEAFF; cdr3_nt: TGTGCCAGCAGCCTTGATAACAGGCGGAACACTGAAGCTTTCTTT
j_call: TRBJ2-1; v_call: TRBV9; clone_size: .; d_call: TRBD2; cdr3_aa: CASSVRLAGTYNEQFF; cdr3_nt: TGTGCCAGCAGCGTTAGACTAGCGGGGACCTACAATGAGCAGTTCTTC
j_call: TRBJ2-1; v_call: TRBV27; clone_size: .; d_call: .; cdr3_aa: CASSLSSGGQYNEQFF; cdr3_nt: TGTGCCAGCAGTTTAAGTTCTGGCGGCCAGTACAATGAGCAGTTCTTC
j_call: TRBJ2-1; v_call: TRBV11-2; clone_size: once; d_call: TRBD1; cdr3_aa: CASSLRQGSHNEQFF; cdr3_nt: TGTGCCAGCAGCTTGCGACAGGGTTCCCACAATGAGCAGTTCTTC
j_call: TRBJ1-1; v_call: TRBV2; clone_size: .; d_call: .; cdr3_aa: CASRGQVEAFF; cdr3_nt: TGTGCCAGCAGAGGACAAGTTGAAGCTTTCTTT
j_call: TRBJ2-3; v_call: TRBV27; clone_size: .; d_call: TRBD2; cdr3_aa: CASSLSGLAGNTDTQYF; cdr3_nt: TGTGCCAGCAGTTTATCGGGACTAGCGGGAAACACAGATACGCAGTATTTT
j_call: TRBJ2-2; v_call: TRBV27; clone_size: .; d_call: .; cdr3_aa: CASRKTGDTNTGELFF; cdr3_nt: TGTGCCAGCAGGAAAACGGGGGATACGAACACCGGGGAGCTGTTTTTT
j_call: TRBJ2-4; v_call: TRBV7-9; clone_size: .; d_call: .; cdr3_aa: CASSPTGQGNREWYF; cdr3_nt: TGTGCCAGCAGCCCTACGGGGCAGGGAAACCGCGAATGGTACTTC
j_call: TRBJ2-5; v_call: TRBV6-2/TRBV6-3; clone_size: .; d_call: .; cdr3_aa: CASSYPRSQETQYF; cdr3_nt: TGTGCCAGCAGTTACCCGAGGAGCCAAGAGACCCAGTACTTC
j_call: TRBJ1-5; v_call: TRBV19; clone_size: .; d_call: .; cdr3_aa: CASSGSVAQPQHF; cdr3_nt: TGTGCCAGTAGTGGTTCGGTGGCTCAGCCCCAGCATTTT
j_call: TRBJ1-4; v_call: TRBV5-1; clone_size: .; d_call: TRBD1; cdr3_aa: CASRAQIQGNEKLFF; cdr3_nt: TGCGCCAGCAGGGCCCAAATACAGGGGAATGAAAAACTGTTTTTT
j_call: TRBJ2-5; v_call: TRBV18; clone_size: .; d_call: TRBD1; cdr3_aa: CASSHGTAKETQYF; cdr3_nt: TGTGCCAGCTCACACGGGACAGCGAAAGAGACCCAGTACTTC
j_call: TRBJ2-1; v_call: TRBV14; clone_size: .; d_call: .; cdr3_aa: CASSQVVWTGENEQFF; cdr3_nt: TGTGCCAGCAGCCAAGTTGTTTGGACTGGCGAAAATGAGCAGTTCTTC
j_call: TRBJ2-1; v_call: TRBV7-3; clone_size: once; d_call: TRBD2; cdr3_aa: CASSHQGLAGPNEQFF; cdr3_nt: TGTGCCAGCAGCCACCAAGGACTAGCGGGTCCTAATGAGCAGTTCTTC
j_call: TRBJ2-3; v_call: TRBV10-3; clone_size: .; d_call: .; cdr3_aa: CAISEPTGLTDTQYF; cdr3_nt: TGTGCCATCAGTGAACCCACAGGGTTGACAGATACGCAGTATTTT
j_call: TRBJ1-2; v_call: TRBV7-9; clone_size: .; d_call: .; cdr3_aa: CASSLVGGDYGYTF; cdr3_nt: TGTGCCAGCAGCTTGGTAGGGGGGGACTATGGCTACACCTTC
j_call: TRBJ1-2; v_call: TRBV19; clone_size: .; d_call: .; cdr3_aa: CASRLLGGLQYGYTF; cdr3_nt: TGTGCCAGTCGCCTGTTGGGGGGCTTACAGTATGGCTACACCTTC
j_call: TRBJ1-2; v_call: TRBV6-2/TRBV6-3; clone_size: .; d_call: TRBD1; cdr3_aa: CASSYSRTGFYGYTF; cdr3_nt: TGTGCCAGCAGTTACTCGAGGACAGGGTTCTATGGCTACACCTTC
j_call: TRBJ2-1; v_call: TRBV7-2; clone_size: .; d_call: .; cdr3_aa: CASSLFLPGRNEQFF; cdr3_nt: TGTGCCAGCAGCTTATTCCTGCCTGGGAGAAATGAGCAGTTCTTC
j_call: TRBJ2-3; v_call: TRBV30; clone_size: .; d_call: TRBD2; cdr3_aa: CAWSVGLAGDADTQYF; cdr3_nt: TGTGCCTGGAGTGTTGGGCTAGCGGGAGATGCAGATACGCAGTATTTT
j_call: TRBJ2-3; v_call: TRBV3-1/TRBV3-2; clone_size: .; d_call: .; cdr3_aa: CASSPRVATDTQYF; cdr3_nt: TGTGCCAGCAGCCCTCGGGTAGCGACCGATACGCAGTATTTT
j_call: TRBJ1-3; v_call: TRBV6-5; clone_size: .; d_call: .; cdr3_aa: CASRSPNSGNTIYF; cdr3_nt: TGTGCCAGCAGGTCACCGAACTCTGGAAACACCATATATTTT
j_call: TRBJ1-4; v_call: TRBV28; clone_size: .; d_call: TRBD1; cdr3_aa: CASTTAGQLNEKLFF; cdr3_nt: TGTGCCAGCACCACTGCGGGACAGCTTAATGAAAAACTGTTTTTT